The rows below give T cell receptor beta chains drawn from one sample of a study of tumor and adjacent non-tumor tissue in lung cancer. TCRdb re-analysed the multiplex PCR reads in MiXCR, keeping a single row per CDR3 protein. Of about 93,000 distinct CDR3 sequences detected, just over 65% appear once; the ten largest clones hold 15% to 20%. The sample comprised lung tumor tissue. Source of these receptors: a man aged 55 to 70 with non-small cell lung cancer. Each CDR3 is given with its conserved first and last residue. The D gene is left open where the match is weak. The size field is filled for only some rows; it gives once, few, many or a size class.

>TRBV6-2/TRBV6-3|TRBJ2-3|-|-|13
TGTGCCACCAGTCCCGTTCGTTATAATACGCAGTATTTT
CATSPVRYNTQYF
>TRBV11-2|TRBJ2-1|-|TRBD2|13
TGTGCCAGCAGCTTAGTGGCGGGAGGCGAGCAGTTCTTC
CASSLVAGGEQFF
>TRBV5-1|TRBJ1-1|-|-|16
TGCGCCAGCAGCTTGGATTCGGCATCTTCCTTGACTCAGGCTTTCTTT
CASSLDSASSLTQAFF
>TRBV7-9|TRBJ1-3|-|TRBD1|16
TGTGCCAGCAGCCCACCGGTCAGGGGGTCTGGAAACACCATATATTTT
CASSPPVRGSGNTIYF
>TRBV7-8|TRBJ2-1|many|TRBD2|18
TGTGCCAGCAGCATCCGGGACAGGGTGCTAGCGGGAGGTAATGAGCAGTTCTTC
CASSIRDRVLAGGNEQFF
>TRBV7-8|TRBJ2-5|many|TRBD2|18
TGTGCCAGCAGCTCAAGACTAGCGGGGGGGCTGGAACAAGAGACCCAGTACTTC
CASSSRLAGGLEQETQYF
>TRBV10-2|TRBJ2-1|-|-|12
TGCGCCAGCAGTGAGATCTTGAATGAGCAGTTCTTC
CASSEILNEQFF
>TRBV4-1|TRBJ1-1|once|-|16
TGCGCCAGCAGCCGATCGGCCCCGGGTTCGAACGCTGAAACTCTCTTT
CASSRSAPGSNAETLF
>TRBV11-2|TRBJ2-1|-|-|15
TGTGCCAGCAGCCCGGTGGGTAGCAACAGGAATGAACAGTTCTTC
CASSPVGSNRNEQFF
>TRBV24-1|TRBJ2-3|-|-|15
TGTGCCACCAGTGCTCAGCTTAGAAGCACAGATACGCAGTATTTT
CATSAQLRSTDTQYF
>TRBV20-1|TRBJ2-5|-|-|14
TGCAGTGTGGGGGACAACCTTAAAACAGAGACCCAGTACTTC
CSVGDNLKTETQYF
>TRBV20-1|TRBJ1-1|-|TRBD1|14
TGCAGTGCTACCGCAGGGGGAGTGAACACTGAAGCTTTCTTT
CSATAGGVNTEAFF
>TRBV6-1|TRBJ2-1|once|-|15
TGTGCCAGTAGTGTAGCGGTAGTCTCCTTCAATGAGCAGTTCTTC
CASSVAVVSFNEQFF
>TRBV6-2/TRBV6-3|TRBJ2-2|many|-|15
TGTGCCAGCAGTTACCCTACAGTATCAACCGGGGAGCTGTTTTTT
CASSYPTVSTGELFF